These 25 T cell receptor beta chains were sequenced from one sample in a study of T cells after yellow fever vaccination. TCRdb analysed the 5' RACE reads with MiXCR anew, one entry per CDR3 protein. The table lists under 350,000 distinct CDR3 sequences, about 4% of them singletons, with around 23% in the top ten. Here the sequenced sample was PBMCs, taken 5 days after the yellow fever booster vaccination. The receptors here all came from a man between 18 and 29 years old who received the YFV17D yellow fever vaccine.

This clonotype has only a few counts. Its ends do not fully match the called genes, so a read error is possible. This CDR3 reads CASSQGLAGTTDTQYF. DNA for the CDR3: TGTGCTAGCAGCCAGGGACTAGCGGGAACCACAGATACGCAGTATTTT. The V and J genes are TRBV7-7 and TRBJ2-3; 13 bases are a match to TRBD2. Germline lookup yields CDR1 SSHAT and CDR2 FNYEAQ (reference sequence). This CDR3 contains 16 residues.

This sequence joins TRBV3-1 and TRBJ2-3; 8 bases line up with TRBD2. With 4 bases clipped from V and 3 bases from J, the junction kept 9 bases outside the gene matches. Germline V gives CDR1 LGHDT, CDR2 YNNKEL (reference sequence). This CDR3 has 16 amino acids. The CDR3 DNA reads TGTGCCAGCAGCCGATTGGCCGGACTAGCTACAGATACGCAGTATTTT. It codes for CASSRLAGLATDTQYF.

This clonotype was picked up a small number of times. The V call is TRBV28, the J call TRBJ1-2; D ambiguous. Germline CDR1 is MDHEN and CDR2 is SYDVKM. This CDR3 spans 15 amino acids. V was shortened by 6 bases and J by 5 bases, with 19 bases between the two germline ends. CDR3 bases: TGTGCCAGCAGCCTCCATCCAGGTTCTAGATATGGCTACACCTTC. Translated: CASSLHPGSRYGYTF.

This CDR3 reads CASSIDRGADTQYF. The DNA of the CDR3 is TGTGCCAGCAGCATCGACAGGGGTGCAGATACGCAGTATTTT. This chain connects TRBV7-2 to TRBJ2-3, with 8 nucleotides matching TRBD1. The CDR3 extends over 14 amino acids. After removal of 5 bases from V and 4 bases from J, the junction contained 5 bases not matched to a gene. Germline V gene sequence: CDR1 SGHTA, CDR2 FQGNSA.

This clonotype has more than one count but fewer than ten. This rearrangement joins TRBV7-9 to TRBJ2-7, with D uncertain. This CDR3 has 13 amino acids. Germline V lookup: CDR1 SEHNR, CDR2 FQNEAQ (reference sequence). Trimming stripped 2 bases from V and 5 bases from J, with 10 bases between. CDR3 residues: CASSLNMVDEQYF. The DNA for the CDR3 is TGTGCCAGCAGCTTAAATATGGTCGACGAGCAGTACTTC.

The sample holds many counts of this clonotype. The chain recombines TRBV5-1 with TRBJ1-2; tentatively, D is TRBD1 (5 bases). CDR1 and CDR2 (germline): SGHRS, YFSETQ. The CDR3 sequence is 13 residues long. V lost 4 bases and J lost 5, with 12 bases in between. The CDR3 nucleotides read TGCGCCAGCAGCGAGGACACATTTTATGGCTACACCTTC. Amino acids: CASSEDTFYGYTF.

V usage is TRBV2 and J usage is TRBJ2-1, with D tentatively TRBD2 (6 bases). The CDR3 covers 15 residues. The germline V gene encodes CDR1 SNHLY and CDR2 FYNNEI. Trimming took off 5 bases at V and 5 bases at J, with 16 bases between the two ends. The CDR3 here is CASSSGPPPNNEQFF. The DNA of the CDR3 is TGTGCCAGCAGTAGCGGGCCCCCCCCCAACAATGAGCAGTTCTTC.

This clonotype was seen ten or more times. This chain connects TRBV5-1 to TRBJ1-2, with D maybe TRBD1 (5 bases). Germline lookup yields CDR1 SGHRS and CDR2 YFSETQ. Trimming shortened V by 0 bases and J by 5 bases, and 11 bases separated the two germline ends. The CDR3 covers 14 residues. The CDR3 nucleotides are TGCGCCAGCAGCTTGGAGGGACCTCTTTATGGCTACACCTTC. Amino acids: CASSLEGPLYGYTF.

This clonotype was seen more than once but under ten times. This chain uses TRBV5-1 with TRBJ2-6; D is unclear. V lost 3 bases and J 0 bases, leaving 7 bases between the germline ends. Germline loops: CDR1 SGHRS, CDR2 YFSETQ. The CDR3 has 15 residues. CDR3 residues: CASSSESSGANVLTF. As DNA, the CDR3 is TGCGCCAGCAGCTCGGAGAGCTCTGGGGCCAACGTCCTGACTTTC.

This chain uses TRBV2 with TRBJ1-1; D is unresolved. Germline assignment: CDR1 SNHLY and CDR2 FYNNEI. V lost 6 bases, J lost 2 bases, and 13 bases lay in between. The CDR3 contains 14 residues. DNA of the CDR3: TGTGCCAGCAGGAGCCTAAGGGAAAACACTGAAGCTTTCTTT. Translation gives CASRSLRENTEAFF. Supplemented by reference TRBV2 and TRBJ1-1, the full variable domain reads EPEVTQTPSHQVTQMGQEVILRCVPISNHLYFYWYRQILGQKVEFLVSFYNNEISEKSEIFDDQFSVERPDGSNFTLKIRSTKLEDSAMYFCASRSLRENTEAFFGQGTRLTVV.

This clonotype was counted between two and nine times. The chain uses TRBV9 and TRBJ1-2; TRBD1 matches 9 bases. The CDR3 is 14 amino acids. The germline V gene has CDR1 SGDLS and CDR2 YYNGEE. The V and J ends lost 3 bases and 6 bases, in that order; junction bases with no gene match: 6. The chain's CDR3 is CASSAGQGRDGYTF. CDR3 DNA sequence: TGTGCCAGCAGCGCAGGACAGGGGCGGGATGGCTACACCTTC. The full variable domain, completed using reference TRBV9 and TRBJ1-2, is DSGVTQTPKHLITATGQRVTLRCSPRSGDLSVYWYQQSLDQGLQFLIQYYNGEERAKGNILERFSAQQFPDLHSELNLSSLELGDSALYFCASSAGQGRDGYTFGSGTRLTVV.

The chain uses TRBV18 and TRBJ2-1; D is ambiguous. V was clipped by 6 bases and J by 5 bases, with 17 bases between them. The CDR3 loop spans 15 amino acids. Germline loops: CDR1 KGHSH, CDR2 LQKENI. CDR3 loop: CASSPALVKNNEQFF. The CDR3 DNA follows: TGTGCCAGCTCCCCAGCCCTAGTTAAGAACAATGAGCAGTTCTTC.

The chain couples TRBV3-1 to TRBJ1-2, with a tentative D call TRBD1 (6 bases). V lost 3 bases and J lost 0, with 8 bases in between. From germline, CDR1 is LGHDT and CDR2 YNNKEL (reference sequence). CDR3 length: 14 amino acids. CDR3 residues: CASSHRGTNYGYTF. The CDR3 DNA is TGTGCCAGCAGCCACAGGGGCACTAACTATGGCTACACCTTC.

This clonotype appeared a few times. This chain connects TRBV20-1 to TRBJ2-7, with 11 positions matching TRBD2. V was clipped by 6 bases and J by 3 bases; unmatched bases: 7. The CDR3 has 14 amino acids. Looked up from germline, CDR1 is DFQATT and CDR2 is SNEGSKA (reference sequence). In nucleotides, the CDR3 is TGCAGTGCGTCTTCCGGGACTAGCGGCTACGAGCAGTACGTC. Protein product: CSASSGTSGYEQYV.

This clonotype was counted ten times or more. The chain couples TRBV4-1 to TRBJ1-3; no firm D call. Germline V gives CDR1 MGHRA, CDR2 YSYEKL. This CDR3 is built from 15 residues. V was clipped by 5 bases and J by 1 base, with 12 bases between them. The chain's CDR3 is CASSNPSISGNTIYF. The CDR3 nucleotides read TGCGCCAGCAGCAACCCATCGATTTCTGGAAACACCATATATTTT.

This clonotype was seen a few times. The chain is built from TRBV4-1 and TRBJ2-1; the match to TRBD2 covers 10 bases. J lost 5 bases, V lost 0 bases, and 10 bases had no gene match. Per the germline V gene, CDR1 is MGHRA and CDR2 is YSYEKL. The length of the CDR3 is 18 residues. The CDR3, as DNA: TGCGCCAGCAGCCAAGAAAGAGAGGCAGCGGGGGGGAACAATGAGCAGTTCTTC. Amino acids: CASSQEREAAGGNNEQFF.

CDR3 in DNA: TGTGCCAGCAGCTCTGATCTAGCGGGGGGGCAGAACATTCAGTACTTC. Its translation is CASSSDLAGGQNIQYF. V is TRBV5-4 and J is TRBJ2-4, with 12 positions matching TRBD2. This CDR3 has 16 amino acids. Germline trimming cut 3 bases from V and 7 bases from J; bases unmatched to any gene: 8. Germline V gene data show CDR1 as SGHNT and CDR2 as YYREEE (reference sequence).

This clonotype has more than one count but fewer than ten. The chain combines TRBV10-1 with TRBJ2-3, with 8 nucleotides matching TRBD2. The germline V gene encodes CDR1 WNHNN and CDR2 SYGVQD (reference sequence). Trimming at V came to 0 bases and at J to 4 bases, leaving 3 bases not matched to a gene. The CDR3 contains 15 residues. Written as DNA, the CDR3 is TGCGCCAGCAGTGAGTCGACGGGGGGGGCAGATACGCAGTATTTT. Amino acid sequence: CASSESTGGADTQYF.

This sequence joins TRBV7-9 and TRBJ2-1; TRBD2 agrees at 13 bases. The CDR3 has 18 amino acids. V lost 4 bases to trimming and J lost 8 bases; unmatched junction nucleotides: 14. Looked up from germline, CDR1 is SEHNR and CDR2 is FQNEAQ (reference sequence). The CDR3 bases are TGTGCCAGCAGCTCCAGGACTAGCGGGGGCAGATCAGGGTATGAGCAGTTCTTC. This translates into CASSSRTSGGRSGYEQFF.

The chain couples TRBV6-1 to TRBJ2-5; 12 nucleotides agree with TRBD2. Per the germline V gene, CDR1 is MNHNS and CDR2 is SASEGT. CDR3 length equals 15 residues. Germline trimming cut 7 bases from V and 1 base from J; bases unmatched to any gene: 4. Here the CDR3 reads CASIRTSGVQETQYF. CDR3 coding DNA: TGTGCCAGCATTAGGACTAGCGGGGTCCAAGAGACCCAGTACTTC.

This chain connects TRBV7-9 to TRBJ1-2; D gene unclear. This CDR3 spans 10 amino acids. CDR1 is SEHNR, CDR2 FQNEAQ, per germline (reference sequence). The V gene lost 2 bases and the J gene lost 7 bases, with 2 bases spanning the gap. The chain's CDR3 is CASSLSGYTF. Written as DNA, the CDR3 is TGTGCCAGCAGCTTATCTGGCTACACCTTC.

This chain joins TRBV7-9 and TRBJ2-3; TRBD2 aligns across 8 bases. Germline V lookup: CDR1 SEHNR, CDR2 FQNEAQ (reference sequence). The CDR3 has 17 residues. V lost 5 bases to trimming and J lost 2 bases; unmatched junction nucleotides: 12. CDR3 residues: CASSPSGGHGPTDTQYF. CDR3 nucleotides: TGTGCCAGCAGCCCCAGCGGGGGTCATGGTCCCACAGATACGCAGTATTTT.

This clonotype was detected many times. The CDR3 nucleotides are TGCGCCAGCACTGGCCGATCCCTCCGGGGGATCATTCGAAACGAGCAGTACTTC. This sequence encodes CASTGRSLRGIIRNEQYF. This sequence joins TRBV10-2 and TRBJ2-7, with D perhaps TRBD2 (6 bases). CDR3 length: 18 residues. Trimming pared 7 bases from V and 5 bases from J, leaving 30 bases between. The germline V gene has CDR1 WSHSY and CDR2 SAAADI.

This clonotype was found a few times. CDR3 residues: CASSLTGQLPTNEKLFF. CDR3 in DNA: TGCGCCAGCAGCTTGACGGGACAGCTGCCAACTAATGAAAAACTGTTTTTT. The chain is built from TRBV5-1 and TRBJ1-4; the match to TRBD1 covers 7 bases. V was clipped by 1 base and J by 0 bases; unmatched bases: 6. The CDR3 covers 17 residues. Looked up from germline, CDR1 is SGHRS and CDR2 is YFSETQ.

This clonotype was seen a few times. The CDR3 DNA follows: TGTGCCAGCAGCAAAGCCCGGGGCGGGGGCGCCCAGCATTTT. As protein: CASSKARGGGAQHF. This chain connects TRBV21-1 to TRBJ1-5; the table's D call of TRBD1 was not tested on the DNA. TRBV21-1 is noted as a pseudogene. The CDR3 covers 14 residues.